These 19 T cell receptor beta chains were all obtained from the same sample, sequenced in a study of tumor and adjacent non-tumor tissue in lung cancer. TCRbeta libraries were built with three rounds of nested PCR, modified from ARM-PCR. TCRdb used MiXCR to reprocess the multiplex PCR reads, holding one entry per CDR3 protein. Of about 110,000 distinct CDR3 sequences in the sample, around 80% are singletons; the top ten hold 30% to 45%. This sample's RNA came from whole unsorted tissue. Material: lung tumor tissue. The receptors were sampled from a woman aged 55-70 years with non-small cell lung cancer.

On this clonotype itself: A much larger clone sits a single nucleotide away, making a read error possible. The chain joins TRBV6-1 to TRBJ2-2, with D unclear. Germline CDR1 MNHNS, CDR2 SASEGT. The CDR3 sequence is 13 residues long. Trimming took off 6 bases at V and 6 bases at J, with 11 bases between the two ends. DNA of the CDR3: TGTGCCAGCAGATCTTCACTTGCCGGGGAGCTGTTTTTT. Its translation: CASRSSLAGELFF.

The J gene is TRBJ2-3, the V gene TRBV6-1, with D perhaps TRBD1 (5 bases). This CDR3 contains 15 residues. CDR1 and CDR2 (germline): MNHNS, SASEGT. Trimming pared 3 bases from V and 5 bases from J, leaving 15 bases between. The CDR3 spells CASSDEGQDKDTQYF. DNA for the CDR3: TGTGCCAGCAGTGATGAAGGGCAGGACAAAGATACGCAGTATTTT.

About this clonotype: A much larger clonotype is one base distant, so this may be a read error. The chain couples TRBV4-1 to TRBJ1-1; no clear D gene. Between the trimmed V and J ends, which lost 1 base and 1 base, there was a span of 16 bases. This CDR3 is 17 amino acids long. Per germline, CDR1 MGHRA and CDR2 YSYEKL. The CDR3 protein is CASSQVKVGHGNTEAFF. The CDR3 DNA is TGCGCCAGCAGCCAAGTTAAAGTGGGCCATGGGAACACTGAAGCTTTCTTT.

This clonotype has ten or more counts. This chain connects TRBV20-1 to TRBJ2-5; possible D gene TRBD1, 6 bases. V was shortened by 0 bases and J by 3 bases, with 14 bases between the two germline ends. CDR3 size: 15 residues. Germline loops: CDR1 DFQATT, CDR2 SNEGSKA (reference sequence). The CDR3 DNA reads as TGCAGTGCTAGAGATATAAGGGGGACCGAAGAGACCCAGTACTTC. It yields the protein CSARDIRGTEETQYF.

Concerning this clonotype: With a much larger clone just one base away, this may be a read error. The chain recombines TRBV12-3 or TRBV12-4 with TRBJ2-2; 7 bases fit TRBD2. This CDR3 contains 14 residues. J was trimmed by 7 bases and V by 7 bases; bases with no gene match: 9. The CDR3 coding sequence is TGTGCCAGCATCGCGGGAGTCGCCAACGGGGAGCTGTTTTTT. This encodes CASIAGVANGELFF.

With regard to this clonotype: Just one base apart from a much larger clone, this may be a read error. The V gene is TRBV5-4, the J gene TRBJ2-7; possibly TRBD2 for D (6 bases). Germline CDR1 reads SGHNT; CDR2 reads YYREEE (reference sequence). The germline V and J ends were trimmed by 6 bases and 3 bases, with 16 bases remaining between them. This CDR3 is 14 amino acids long. The DNA for the CDR3 is TGTGCCAGCATCCCCGGGACTCTCCTCTACGAGCAGTACTTC. Residues: CASIPGTLLYEQYF.

Turning to this clonotype: This may arise from a read error, as a much more abundant clone is one base away. This chain's CDR3 is CASSLGGNIEKLFF. The CDR3 bases are TGCGCCAGCAGCCTCGGCGGCAACATTGAAAAACTGTTTTTT. The rearrangement uses TRBV4-1 and TRBJ1-4; D ambiguous. V was cut by 4 bases and J by 7 bases, with 13 bases left in between. The CDR3 runs 14 residues. Germline CDR1 MGHRA, CDR2 YSYEKL.

About this clonotype itself: The CDR3 ends on some other residue instead of the conserved phenylalanine or tryptophan, so this is likely a read error. V usage is TRBV11-1 and J usage is TRBJ2-5, with 9 bases identical to TRBD1. Germline V gives CDR1 SGHAT, CDR2 FQDESV (reference sequence). The V segment lost 6 bases and the J segment 8 bases; nucleotides outside the gene matches: 7. There are 13 residues in the CDR3. The CDR3 spells CASRGQGRDTQYL. In nucleotides, the CDR3 is TGTGCCAGCAGGGGACAGGGAAGAGATACCCAGTACCTC.

Points on this clonotype: Just one base apart from a much larger clone, this may be a read error. The genes are TRBV6-1 and TRBJ2-3; D uncertain. CDR1 is MNHNS and CDR2 is SASEGT in the germline V gene. CDR3 length: 11 amino acids. V lost 11 bases and J 2 bases, leaving 8 bases between the germline ends. The CDR3 protein is CAASNTDTQYF. CDR3 sequence (DNA): TGTGCCGCCTCGAACACAGATACGCAGTATTTT.

This chain uses TRBV6-1 with TRBJ2-3; no clear D gene. The CDR3 is made up of 12 amino acids. Germline-derived CDR1 and CDR2 are MNHNS and SASEGT. V lost 8 bases, J lost 1 base, and 7 bases lay in between. The CDR3 region is CASAVGTDTQYF. CDR3 coding DNA: TGTGCCAGCGCAGTTGGCACAGATACGCAGTATTTT.

This clonotype was counted many times. The chain couples TRBV28 to TRBJ2-3; 7 nucleotides align to TRBD2. J lost 5 bases, V lost 8 bases, and 4 bases had no gene match. The CDR3 sequence is 12 residues long. The V gene's germline CDR1 is MDHEN and CDR2 SYDVKM. CDR3 sequence reads: CASFGTKDTQYF. The CDR3 region has the DNA TGTGCCAGCTTCGGGACTAAAGATACGCAGTATTTT.

Of note for this clonotype: One end of the junction varies from germline; a read error may be responsible. This chain joins TRBV11-1 and TRBJ1-5; D is unclear. CDR1 SGHAT and CDR2 FQDESV come from the germline V gene (reference sequence). This CDR3 is built from 13 residues. The CDR3 DNA sequence: TGTGCCTGCAGCAGAGGCAGAGATCAGCCCCAGCATTTC. Protein sequence: CACSRGRDQPQHF.

Only a few counts were recorded for this clonotype. The rearrangement joins TRBV11-3 to TRBJ2-1, with D perhaps being TRBD1 or TRBD2 (6 bases each). Germline V gives CDR1 SGHNT, CDR2 YENEEA. Trimming cost V 1 base and J 5 bases, with 18 bases left between them. The CDR3 consists of 17 residues. The CDR3, as DNA: TGTGCCAGCAGCTTAGCGGGGGCCTCCCCTGCCGACAATGAGCAGTTCTTC. It codes for CASSLAGASPADNEQFF.

V and J are TRBV24-1 and TRBJ2-3; D is unclear. This CDR3 comprises 15 residues. Trimming pared 4 bases from V and 3 bases from J, leaving 13 bases between. The germline V gene encodes CDR1 KGHDR and CDR2 SFDVKD. CDR3 region: CATSDTNDGTDTQYF. In DNA, the CDR3 is TGTGCCACCAGTGACACAAACGACGGGACAGATACGCAGTATTTT.

Regarding this clonotype: A junction end diverges from the germline sequence, so it may reflect a read error. The chain carries TRBV5-1 and TRBJ1-1; the D is unclear. Germline V gene lookup returns CDR1 SGHRS and CDR2 YFSETQ. The CDR3 is 13 amino acids. Written as DNA, the CDR3 is TGCGTCAGCAGCTTGGCCGGGAACACTGAAGCTTCATTT. Its translation: CVSSLAGNTEASF.

This clonotype was counted at least ten times. The CDR3 loop reads CASSRIRHNTEAFF. In nucleotides, the CDR3 is TGTGCCAGCAGCCGGATCCGACATAACACTGAAGCTTTCTTT. The gene calls are TRBV4-2 and TRBJ1-1; D is undetermined. There are 14 residues in the CDR3. CDR1 is LGHNA, CDR2 YNFKEQ, per germline. V gave up 4 bases and J gave up 2 bases, with 11 bases separating them.

CDR3 sequence: CASSLPYHNEQFF. In DNA, the CDR3 is TGTGCCAGCAGCTTACCCTACCACAATGAGCAGTTCTTC. The chain is built from TRBV11-3 and TRBJ2-1, with unresolved D. Germline CDR1 reads SGHNT; CDR2 reads YENEEA. The CDR3 runs to 13 residues. Trimming removed 2 bases at V and 5 bases at J, with 7 bases between.

This clonotype was seen just once. As the CDR3 is not closed by the conserved phenylalanine or tryptophan, this likely results from a read error. This chain uses TRBV11-2 with TRBJ2-5; 11 bases agree with TRBD1. The CDR3 is made up of 15 amino acids. From germline, CDR1 is SGHAT and CDR2 FQNNGV. CDR3 region: CTSSSTGTGGGTQYS. In nucleotides, the CDR3 is TGTACCAGCAGCTCGACAGGGACAGGGGGGGGGACCCAGTACTCC.

With regard to this clonotype: One base away lies a much larger clone, so this may be a sequencing read error. The chain uses TRBV20-1 and TRBJ1-1; 8 nucleotides line up with TRBD1. CDR1 is DFQATT and CDR2 is SNEGSKA in the germline V gene (reference sequence). The CDR3 spans 13 residues. V lost 6 bases to trimming and J lost 4 bases; unmatched junction nucleotides: 7. The CDR3 is CSAVTGAITEAFF. The CDR3 DNA is TGCAGTGCAGTGACAGGGGCGATCACTGAAGCTTTCTTT.